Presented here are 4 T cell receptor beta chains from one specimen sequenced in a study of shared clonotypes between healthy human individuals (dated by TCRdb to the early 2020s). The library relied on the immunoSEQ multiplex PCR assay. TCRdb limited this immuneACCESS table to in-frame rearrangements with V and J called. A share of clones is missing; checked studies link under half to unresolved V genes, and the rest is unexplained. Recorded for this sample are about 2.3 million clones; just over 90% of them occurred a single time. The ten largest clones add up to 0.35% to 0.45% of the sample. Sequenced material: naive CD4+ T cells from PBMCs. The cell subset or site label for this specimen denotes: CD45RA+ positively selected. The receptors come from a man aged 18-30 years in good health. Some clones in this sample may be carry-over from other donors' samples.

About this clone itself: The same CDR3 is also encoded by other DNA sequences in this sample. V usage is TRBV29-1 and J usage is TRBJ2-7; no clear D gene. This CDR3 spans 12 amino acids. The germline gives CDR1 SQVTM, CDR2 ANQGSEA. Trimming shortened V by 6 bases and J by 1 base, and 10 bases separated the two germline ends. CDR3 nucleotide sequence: TGCAGCGTAGCAGGCACATCCTACGAGCAGTACTTC. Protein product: CSVAGTSYEQYF.

CDR3 coding DNA: TGCGCCAGCAGCCTTCGTGGGACAGGGGTTGATGGGGCCAACGTCCTGACTTTC. This translates into CASSLRGTGVDGANVLTF. The chain is built from TRBV4-1 and TRBJ2-6; 10 bases agree with TRBD1. Per the germline V gene, CDR1 is MGHRA and CDR2 is YSYEKL. This CDR3 is built from 18 residues. The V and J ends lost 4 bases and 3 bases, in that order; junction bases with no gene match: 9.

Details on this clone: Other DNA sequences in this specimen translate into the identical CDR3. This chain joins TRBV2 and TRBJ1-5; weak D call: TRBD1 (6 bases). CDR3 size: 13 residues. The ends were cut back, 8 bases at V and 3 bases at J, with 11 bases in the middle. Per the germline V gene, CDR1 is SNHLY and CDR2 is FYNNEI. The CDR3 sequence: CASDRGANQPQHF. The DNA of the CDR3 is TGTGCCAGCGATCGGGGGGCCAATCAGCCCCAGCATTTT.

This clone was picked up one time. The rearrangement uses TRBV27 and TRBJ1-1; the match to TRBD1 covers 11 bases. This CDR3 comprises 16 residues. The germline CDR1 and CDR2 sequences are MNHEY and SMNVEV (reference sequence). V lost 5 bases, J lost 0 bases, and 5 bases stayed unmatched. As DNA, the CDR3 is TGTGCCAGCAGTCACCGGGACAGGGGGATGAACACTGAAGCTTTCTTT. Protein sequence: CASSHRDRGMNTEAFF.